Included here is one TCR beta chain sequence, with context. The V end was cut by 10 bases, the J end by 4 bases, with 17 bases between. Germline V lookup: CDR1 MDHEN, CDR2 SYDVKM. The CDR3 runs to 13 residues. This entry belongs to a study of OX40 agonist ivuxolimab in advanced cancers. Blood got drawn at baseline, again on cycle 4 day 1, and then on cycle 7 day 1. Sequenced by immunoSEQ multiplex PCR; TCRdb stores in-frame clones only, minus some. This sample has under 35,000 clones, with roughly 80% found just once. The chain carries TRBV28 and TRBJ2-7, with D perhaps TRBD1 or TRBD2 (5 bases each). Sequences were derived from CD4+ or CD8+ T cells sorted from blood, sampled in a trial of the OX40 agonist ivuxolimab. The sequence derives from an adult with an advanced solid tumor such as melanoma, head and neck, liver or kidney cancer. The CDR3 region is CANSGTALYEQYF. The CDR3 DNA is TGTGCCAACTCGGGGACGGCCCTTTACGAGCAGTACTTC.